The 27 T cell receptor beta chains given below trace back to one sample, sequenced in a study of blood T cell repertoires in COVID-19. Assay used: immunoSEQ multiplex PCR; TCRdb lists only in-frame clones, some missing. The sample records fewer than 200,000 clones, about nine tenths being singletons. The sequencing sample was made of peripheral blood. These receptors all come from a man between 18 and 35 years old with COVID-19, enrolled during active disease.

This rearrangement joins TRBV11-2 to TRBJ2-3; 9 bases map to TRBD2. The V and J ends lost 7 bases and 3 bases, in that order; junction bases with no gene match: 8. CDR1 and CDR2 (germline): SGHAT, FQNNGV. The CDR3 runs 15 residues. The CDR3 DNA sequence: TGTGCCAGCATTCTTAGCGGGAGCTTAACAGATACGCAGTATTTT. Protein product: CASILSGSLTDTQYF. Supplemented by reference TRBV11-2 and TRBJ2-3, the full variable domain reads EAGVAQSPRYKIIEKRQSVAFWCNPISGHATLYWYQQILGQGPKLLIQFQNNGVVDDSQLPKDRFSAERLKGVDSTLKIQPAKLEDSAVYLCASILSGSLTDTQYFGPGTRLTVL.

The chain recombines TRBV6-5 with TRBJ1-5; 8 bases align to TRBD1. V dropped 6 bases and J dropped 4; count of bases not matched to a gene: 8. Per germline, CDR1 MNHEY and CDR2 SVGAGI. The CDR3 spans 15 residues. CDR3 in DNA: TGTGCCAGCAGGGGATCTGACAGGGGTAATCAGCCCCAGCATTTT. Protein: CASRGSDRGNQPQHF.

This chain joins TRBV28 and TRBJ2-1; D might be TRBD1 (6 bases). This CDR3 region has 15 residues. V lost 2 bases and J lost 3, with 11 bases in between. In germline, CDR1 is MDHEN, CDR2 SYDVKM. CDR3 DNA: TGTGCCAGCAGTTTACAGGGGACCGGCTACAATGAGCAGTTCTTC. The encoded protein is CASSLQGTGYNEQFF. Complete variable domain (other parts from reference TRBV28 and TRBJ2-1): DVKVTQSSRYLVKRTGEKVFLECVQDMDHENMFWYRQDPGLGLRLIYFSYDVKMKEKGDIPEGYSVSREKKERFSLILESASTNQTSMYLCASSLQGTGYNEQFFGPGTRLTVL.

CDR3 bases: TGTGCCAGCAGCTTAGCGGAGCGGGATTCACCCCTCCACTTT. Amino acid sequence: CASSLAERDSPLHF. The gene calls are TRBV7-8 and TRBJ1-6, with D unclear. CDR1 and CDR2 from the germline V gene are SGHVS and FQNEAQ. The germline V and J ends were trimmed by 0 bases and 8 bases, with 8 bases remaining between them. This CDR3 has 14 residues.

The chain has TRBV30 and TRBJ2-7; 9 positions match TRBD1. The CDR3 has 14 amino acids. Looked up from germline, CDR1 is GTSNPN and CDR2 is SVGIG (reference sequence). V gave up 3 bases and J gave up 5 bases; unmatched junction bases: 8. The DNA for the CDR3 is TGTGCCTGGAGGAGGGACAGGGTCATCAACGAGCAGTACTTC. It is translated as CAWRRDRVINEQYF.

This clone was seen only once. The chain recombines TRBV9 with TRBJ1-2, with D unresolved. The CDR3 contains 11 residues. V gave up 3 bases and J gave up 3 bases, with 3 bases separating them. Germline-derived CDR1 and CDR2 are SGDLS and YYNGEE. The CDR3 loop is CASSAHYGYTF. Written as DNA, the CDR3 is TGTGCCAGCAGCGCTCACTATGGCTACACCTTC.

This chain joins TRBV19 and TRBJ2-7; TRBD1 matches at 8 bases. The CDR3 loop spans 14 amino acids. The ends lost 6 bases at V and 6 bases at J; junction bases unmatched: 10. The germline CDR1 and CDR2 sequences are LNHDA and SQIVND (reference sequence). The CDR3 is CASRTRTGNGEQYF. CDR3 coding DNA: TGTGCCAGTAGGACGAGGACAGGGAACGGCGAGCAGTACTTC.

This clone was observed a single time. The rearrangement uses TRBV12-3 or TRBV12-4 and TRBJ1-1, with TRBD1 matching 9 bases. The CDR3 has 12 amino acids. The V and J ends lost 8 bases and 8 bases, in that order; junction bases with no gene match: 6. The CDR3: CASPGTGTEAFF. The CDR3, as DNA: TGTGCCAGCCCGGGGACAGGGACCGAAGCTTTCTTT.

This rearrangement joins TRBV7-9 to TRBJ2-7, with 8 bases aligning to TRBD1. The CDR3 spans 16 residues. With V trimmed by 4 bases and J by 6 bases, 14 bases remained unmatched. Looked up from germline, CDR1 is SEHNR and CDR2 is FQNEAQ (reference sequence). CDR3 coding DNA: TGTGCCAGCAGCTCTTTTCTTGGACAGGGTTTCGGCGAGCAGTACTTC. Amino acid sequence: CASSSFLGQGFGEQYF.

The chain links TRBV19 to TRBJ1-2; no clear D gene. This CDR3 is built from 15 residues. Looked up from germline, CDR1 is LNHDA and CDR2 is SQIVND (reference sequence). V was shortened by 3 bases and J by 0 bases, with 11 bases between the two germline ends. This chain's CDR3 is CASSMDEGTNYGYTF. DNA for the CDR3: TGTGCCAGTAGTATGGACGAGGGTACTAACTATGGCTACACCTTC. The full variable domain, rest sourced from reference TRBV19 and TRBJ1-2, is DGGITQSPKYLFRKEGQNVTLSCEQNLNHDAMYWYRQDPGQGLRLIYYSQIVNDFQKGDIAEGYSVSREKKESFPLTVTSAQKNPTAFYLCASSMDEGTNYGYTFGSGTRLTVV.

This clone was detected only a few times. The chain is built from TRBV10-1 and TRBJ1-1, with D uncertain. This CDR3 has 15 residues. The V gene lost 0 bases and the J gene lost 1 base, with 9 bases spanning the gap. Per the germline V gene, CDR1 is WNHNN and CDR2 is SYGVQD (reference sequence). The CDR3 DNA sequence: TGCGCCAGCAGTGAGTCGCCCCTCGGGAACACTGAAGCTTTCTTT. This codes for CASSESPLGNTEAFF.

The chain uses TRBV24-1 and TRBJ2-5, with 8 positions matching TRBD1. The CDR3 spans 15 residues. Germline V lookup: CDR1 KGHDR, CDR2 SFDVKD. After removal of 1 base from V and 5 bases from J, the junction contained 5 bases not matched to a gene. CDR3 sequence: CATSDFPGGWETQYF. For the CDR3, the DNA is TGTGCCACCAGTGATTTTCCAGGGGGCTGGGAGACCCAGTACTTC.

This chain joins TRBV7-9 and TRBJ2-1; D gene unclear. This CDR3 comprises 12 residues. The V end lost 7 bases, the J end lost 13 bases, and 17 bases lay between the germline ends. Per the germline V gene, CDR1 is SEHNR and CDR2 is FQNEAQ (reference sequence). The CDR3 here is CASTKNTLSQFF. CDR3 sequence (DNA): TGTGCCAGCACCAAGAACACCCTCAGTCAGTTCTTC.

This clone was observed a single time. The chain couples TRBV13 to TRBJ1-1; tentative D call: TRBD1 (6 bases). Germline lookup yields CDR1 PRHDT and CDR2 FYEKMQ (reference sequence). Trimming removed 5 bases at V and 0 bases at J, with 7 bases between. This CDR3 is 13 amino acids long. CDR3 residues: CASSQGLNTEAFF. The CDR3 nucleotides are TGTGCCAGCAGCCAGGGGTTGAACACTGAAGCTTTCTTT.

The chain is built from TRBV25-1 and TRBJ2-7; D perhaps matches TRBD2 (5 bases). Between the trimmed V and J ends, which lost 0 bases and 3 bases, there was a span of 9 bases. The V gene's germline CDR1 is MGHDK and CDR2 SYGVNS. This CDR3 has 14 residues. DNA of the CDR3: TGTGCCAGCAGTGAATATGGAGGCAGCTACGAGCAGTACTTC. It yields the protein CASSEYGGSYEQYF.

V is TRBV28 and J is TRBJ2-2; TRBD1 might be the D (5 bases). V lost 6 bases and J lost 5, with 10 bases in between. Germline V gene lookup returns CDR1 MDHEN and CDR2 SYDVKM. The CDR3 runs to 13 residues. The CDR3 sequence is CASRAQATGELFF. The CDR3, as DNA: TGTGCCAGCAGAGCACAGGCAACCGGGGAGCTGTTTTTT. The full variable domain, with the rest looked up from reference TRBV28 and TRBJ2-2, is DVKVTQSSRYLVKRTGEKVFLECVQDMDHENMFWYRQDPGLGLRLIYFSYDVKMKEKGDIPEGYSVSREKKERFSLILESASTNQTSMYLCASRAQATGELFFGEGSRLTVL.

CDR3 residues: CASSLSGELFF. CDR3 DNA: TGTGCCAGCAGCCTGTCCGGGGAGCTGTTTTTT. This chain connects TRBV13 to TRBJ2-2; D gene ambiguous. Germline V CDR1 and CDR2: PRHDT, FYEKMQ (reference sequence). The V end lost 5 bases, the J end lost 6 bases, and 4 bases lay between the germline ends. This CDR3 has 11 amino acids.

V usage is TRBV6-5 and J usage is TRBJ2-3; 7 bases fit TRBD2. V shed 10 bases, J shed 4 bases, and the junction held 8 bases outside the gene matches. CDR1 is MNHEY and CDR2 is SVGAGI in the germline V gene. The CDR3 has 13 residues. CDR3 DNA sequence: TGTGCCACCCCAGGCGGGAGCGCAGATACGCAGTATTTT. Translated: CATPGGSADTQYF.

The rearrangement uses TRBV19 and TRBJ2-7; no reliable D call. This CDR3 is built from 12 residues. The germline V gene encodes CDR1 LNHDA and CDR2 SQIVND (reference sequence). V lost 7 bases and J 6 bases, leaving 13 bases between the germline ends. This CDR3 reads CASIGDAGEQYF. For the CDR3, the DNA is TGTGCCAGTATTGGAGACGCCGGCGAGCAGTACTTC.

The chain links TRBV15 to TRBJ2-2; a possible D gene is TRBD1 (5 bases). The CDR3 runs 14 residues. Germline CDR1 reads LNHNV; CDR2 reads YYDKDF (reference sequence). The V and J ends lost 1 base and 5 bases respectively, with 8 bases between them. This chain's CDR3 is CATSRGGETGELFF. The CDR3, as DNA: TGTGCCACCAGCAGAGGGGGCGAGACCGGGGAGCTGTTTTTT.

CDR3 protein: CASSLVSSSYNEQFF. CDR3 bases: TGCGCCAGCAGCTTGGTATCGAGCTCCTACAATGAGCAGTTCTTC. J is TRBJ2-1 and V is TRBV5-1; no definite D call. CDR3 length equals 15 residues. The germline gives CDR1 SGHRS, CDR2 YFSETQ. The ends were cut back, 0 bases at V and 0 bases at J, with 7 bases in the middle.

On this clone: Other DNA sequences in this sample translate to the same CDR3. This chain links TRBV2 with TRBJ2-7, with D possibly being TRBD2 (6 bases). The CDR3 is made up of 13 amino acids. V was pared by 4 bases and J by 0 bases, with 7 bases between. Per the germline V gene, CDR1 is SNHLY and CDR2 is FYNNEI. Here the CDR3 reads CASSGGGSYEQYF. As DNA, the CDR3 is TGTGCCAGCAGTGGGGGAGGCTCCTACGAGCAGTACTTC.

CDR3 nucleotides: TGTGCCAGCAGTGCGACCGTTCTACGGGACAGGGTAACTGGCTACACCTTC. Translation: CASSATVLRDRVTGYTF. The V gene is TRBV2, the J gene TRBJ1-2; 9 bases agree with TRBD1. Germline assignment: CDR1 SNHLY and CDR2 FYNNEI. Trimming took 4 bases from V and 7 from J; bases not matched to a gene: 16. The CDR3 loop spans 17 amino acids.

The rearrangement joins TRBV7-2 to TRBJ2-1, with 7 bases that match TRBD2. Germline CDR1 is SGHTA and CDR2 is FQGNSA. Trimming removed 1 base from V and 4 bases from J; junction bases left unmatched: 7. This CDR3 has 16 amino acids. In DNA form, the CDR3 reads TGTGCCAGCAGCTTAGTCTCCGGGACTATTTACAATGAGCAGTTCTTC. This sequence encodes CASSLVSGTIYNEQFF.

The rearrangement uses TRBV7-2 and TRBJ2-1, with TRBD2 identical over 10 bases. Germline loops: CDR1 SGHTA, CDR2 FQGNSA. This CDR3 has 19 residues. The ends lost 5 bases at V and 4 bases at J; junction bases unmatched: 17. This CDR3 reads CASSGQIVAGGRGYNEQFF. The CDR3, as DNA: TGTGCCAGCAGCGGACAAATAGTAGCGGGAGGACGAGGGTACAATGAGCAGTTCTTC. Using reference TRBV7-2 and TRBJ2-1 for the parts outside the CDR3, the full variable domain is GAGVSQSPSNKVTEKGKDVELRCDPISGHTALYWYRQSLGQGLEFLIYFQGNSAPDKSGLPSDRFSAERTGGSVSTLTIQRTQQEDSAVYLCASSGQIVAGGRGYNEQFFGPGTRLTVL.

In regard to this clone: Different DNA sequences within this sample yield the same CDR3. The chain carries TRBV5-6 and TRBJ2-7, with no clear D. Trimming removed 0 bases at V and 6 bases at J, with 7 bases between. Germline lookup yields CDR1 SGHDT and CDR2 YYEEEE. The CDR3 extends over 12 amino acids. The CDR3 nucleotides are TGTGCCAGCAGCTTGGGGCGCGGCGAGCAGTACTTC. The encoded protein is CASSLGRGEQYF.

V usage is TRBV5-5 and J usage is TRBJ1-4; D perhaps matches TRBD1 (5 bases). The V end was cut by 0 bases, the J end by 7 bases, with 10 bases between. CDR3 length: 14 residues. The V gene's germline CDR1 is SGHKS and CDR2 YYEKEE (reference sequence). CDR3: CASSLAGAAEKLFF. The CDR3 region has the DNA TGTGCCAGCAGCTTGGCTGGGGCCGCTGAAAAACTGTTTTTT. The full variable domain, its missing parts supplied by reference TRBV5-5 and TRBJ1-4, is DAGVTQSPTHLIKTRGQQVTLRCSPISGHKSVSWYQQVLGQGPQFIFQYYEKEERGRGNFPDRFSARQFPNYSSELNVNALLLGDSALYLCASSLAGAAEKLFFGSGTQLSVL.